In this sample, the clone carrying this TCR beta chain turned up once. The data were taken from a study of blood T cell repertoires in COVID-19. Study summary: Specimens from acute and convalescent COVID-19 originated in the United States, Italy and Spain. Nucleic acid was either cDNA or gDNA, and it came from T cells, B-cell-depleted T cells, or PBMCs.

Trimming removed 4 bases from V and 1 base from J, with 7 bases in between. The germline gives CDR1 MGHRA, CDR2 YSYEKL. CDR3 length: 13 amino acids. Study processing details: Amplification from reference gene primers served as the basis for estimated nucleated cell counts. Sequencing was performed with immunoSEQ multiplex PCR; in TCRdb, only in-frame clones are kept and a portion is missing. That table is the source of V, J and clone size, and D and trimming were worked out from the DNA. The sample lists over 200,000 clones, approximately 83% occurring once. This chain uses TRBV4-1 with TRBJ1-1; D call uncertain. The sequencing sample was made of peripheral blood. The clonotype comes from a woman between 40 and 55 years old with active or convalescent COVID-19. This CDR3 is CASSPSWNTEAFF. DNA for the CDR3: TGCGCCAGCAGCCCGAGTTGGAACACTGAAGCTTTCTTT.